Below are 15 T cell receptor beta chains sequenced from a single sample in a study of blood T cell repertoires in COVID-19. TCRdb's copy holds only in-frame clones and misses some; the assay was immunoSEQ multiplex PCR. The sample carries 150,000 or so clones, 65% to 90% recorded once. Material for sequencing was peripheral blood. The source is a woman in her sixties with COVID-19, enrolled during active disease.

The chain uses TRBV11-2 and TRBJ1-1, with D possibly being TRBD1 (6 bases). CDR3 length equals 16 residues. V was cut by 4 bases and J by 0 bases, with 15 bases left in between. Germline V gene data show CDR1 as SGHAT and CDR2 as FQNNGV. The CDR3 DNA sequence: TGTGCCAGCAGCTATGGAGGACAGTTCATGAACACTGAAGCTTTCTTT. Its protein is CASSYGGQFMNTEAFF.

The rearrangement joins TRBV27 to TRBJ1-3; no firm D call. The CDR3 covers 15 residues. Germline V lookup: CDR1 MNHEY, CDR2 SMNVEV (reference sequence). V shed 6 bases and J shed 0 bases, with 12 bases lying between them. The CDR3: CASSLGRSSGNTIYF. CDR3 DNA: TGTGCCAGCAGCCTGGGCCGCTCCTCTGGAAACACCATATATTTT.

The chain joins TRBV11-2 to TRBJ1-2, with D unclear. The CDR3 sequence is 12 residues long. V lost 5 bases and J 4 bases, leaving 8 bases between the germline ends. From germline, CDR1 is SGHAT and CDR2 FQNNGV. The CDR3 loop reads CASSQPSYGYTF. In nucleotides, the CDR3 is TGTGCCAGCAGCCAACCCAGCTATGGCTACACCTTC. Together with reference TRBV11-2 and TRBJ1-2, the CDR3 gives the full variable domain: EAGVAQSPRYKIIEKRQSVAFWCNPISGHATLYWYQQILGQGPKLLIQFQNNGVVDDSQLPKDRFSAERLKGVDSTLKIQPAKLEDSAVYLCASSQPSYGYTFGSGTRLTVV.

This clone showed up just a few times. The rearrangement uses TRBV11-2 and TRBJ1-2; possibly TRBD1 for D (6 bases). The V gene's germline CDR1 is SGHAT and CDR2 FQNNGV. Deletions cut 5 bases from V and 4 bases from J, with 17 bases between. CDR3 size: 15 residues. The CDR3 DNA is TGTGCCAGCAGCCTGGGGACAAAACCAGCCTATGGCTACACCTTC. This encodes CASSLGTKPAYGYTF.

The rearrangement uses TRBV11-3 and TRBJ2-3; TRBD1 agrees at 7 bases. Per germline, CDR1 SGHNT and CDR2 YENEEA. J was trimmed by 2 bases and V by 5 bases; bases with no gene match: 4. The CDR3 runs to 14 residues. The CDR3 loop reads CASSADRTTDTQYF. Here the CDR3 DNA reads TGTGCCAGCAGCGCGGACAGGACCACAGATACGCAGTATTTT.

This clone was picked up a small number of times. The DNA for the CDR3 is TGTGCCAGCAGTACCCGGACAGGGTCCCCCTACGAGCAGTACTTC. It encodes CASSTRTGSPYEQYF. The gene calls are TRBV6-5 and TRBJ2-7, with 8 bases aligning to TRBD1. V dropped 5 bases and J dropped 2; count of bases not matched to a gene: 8. The germline V gene has CDR1 MNHEY and CDR2 SVGAGI. This CDR3 is built from 15 residues.

The chain uses TRBV19 and TRBJ1-5, with 8 bases that match TRBD1. The CDR3 is made up of 18 amino acids. V dropped 2 bases and J dropped 6; count of bases not matched to a gene: 15. CDR1 and CDR2 (germline): LNHDA, SQIVND (reference sequence). Here the CDR3 reads CASSIPQGGQGRIQPQHF. CDR3 in DNA: TGTGCCAGTAGTATACCCCAAGGTGGACAGGGAAGAATTCAGCCCCAGCATTTT.

This clone is a singleton in its sample. J is TRBJ2-2 and V is TRBV3-1 (or the pseudogene TRBV3-2), with no clear D. Germline V CDR1 and CDR2: LGHDT, YNNKEL (reference sequence). The CDR3 has 13 residues. Trimming took 0 bases from V and 8 from J, leaving 7 bases between them. DNA for the CDR3: TGTGCCAGCAGCCAAGAAAACTCAGGGGAGCTGTTTTTT. Protein: CASSQENSGELFF.

V is TRBV7-6 and J is TRBJ1-4, with 10 bases fitting TRBD1. With V trimmed by 1 base and J by 10 bases, 9 bases remained unmatched. The CDR3 sequence is 16 residues long. CDR1 and CDR2 (germline): SGHVS, FNYEAQ. The CDR3 reads CASSLDRGQGRGKLFF. For the CDR3, the DNA is TGTGCCAGCAGCTTAGACCGGGGACAGGGGAGGGGAAAACTGTTTTTT. Full variable domain (outside the CDR3, taken from reference TRBV7-6 and TRBJ1-4): GAGVSQSPRYKVTKRGQDVALRCDPISGHVSLYWYRQALGQGPEFLTYFNYEAQQDKSGLPNDRFSAERPEGSISTLTIQRTEQRDSAMYRCASSLDRGQGRGKLFFGSGTQLSVL.

The genes are TRBV6-5 and TRBJ2-1; D perhaps matches TRBD2 (6 bases). V lost 7 bases and J 10 bases, leaving 23 bases between the germline ends. CDR1 is MNHEY and CDR2 is SVGAGI in the germline V gene. The CDR3 sequence is 15 residues long. CDR3 bases: TGTGCCAGCAAAACCTCTTCCGGGAGTAATTGGGAGCAGTTCTTC. It specifies CASKTSSGSNWEQFF.

This clone was seen only once. The rearrangement links TRBV11-3 to TRBJ1-1; possibly TRBD1 for D (6 bases). This CDR3 comprises 15 residues. The germline CDR1 and CDR2 sequences are SGHNT and YENEEA. The germline V and J ends were trimmed by 5 bases and 6 bases, with 19 bases remaining between them. DNA of the CDR3: TGTGCCAGCAGCCCAGGGGCAGGGACGACATCTGAAGCTTTCTTT. This gives the protein CASSPGAGTTSEAFF.

The gene calls are TRBV15 and TRBJ1-1, with a possible D match to TRBD1 (5 bases). The CDR3 has 14 residues. The germline gives CDR1 LNHNV, CDR2 YYDKDF (reference sequence). V lost 0 bases and J lost 4, with 9 bases in between. CDR3 in DNA: TGTGCCACCAGCAGAGACGGGGGAATCACTGAAGCTTTCTTT. The encoded protein is CATSRDGGITEAFF.

J is TRBJ2-7 and V is TRBV28; the D is unclear. Germline CDR1 and CDR2: MDHEN and SYDVKM. CDR3 size: 11 residues. V was shortened by 5 bases and J by 5 bases, with 7 bases between the two germline ends. The CDR3 spells CASSPLNEQYF. CDR3 nucleotide sequence: TGTGCCAGCAGTCCACTAAACGAGCAGTACTTC.

This rearrangement joins TRBV27 to TRBJ1-4; D might be TRBD1 (6 bases). The CDR3 has 14 amino acids. Trimming shortened V by 5 bases and J by 8 bases, and 15 bases separated the two germline ends. Germline assignment: CDR1 MNHEY and CDR2 SMNVEV (reference sequence). The CDR3, as DNA: TGTGCCAGCAGTACACAGGGTGGTGGGGAAAAACTGTTTTTT. It translates to CASSTQGGGEKLFF.

The rearrangement joins TRBV6-4 to TRBJ1-1, with D hard to call. Deletions cut 2 bases from V and 5 bases from J, with 9 bases between. Germline lookup yields CDR1 MRHNA and CDR2 SNTAGT. The CDR3 totals 13 residues. In nucleotides, the CDR3 is TGTGCCAGCAGTGACACGGAGGGTACTGAAGCTTTCTTT. Translation: CASSDTEGTEAFF.